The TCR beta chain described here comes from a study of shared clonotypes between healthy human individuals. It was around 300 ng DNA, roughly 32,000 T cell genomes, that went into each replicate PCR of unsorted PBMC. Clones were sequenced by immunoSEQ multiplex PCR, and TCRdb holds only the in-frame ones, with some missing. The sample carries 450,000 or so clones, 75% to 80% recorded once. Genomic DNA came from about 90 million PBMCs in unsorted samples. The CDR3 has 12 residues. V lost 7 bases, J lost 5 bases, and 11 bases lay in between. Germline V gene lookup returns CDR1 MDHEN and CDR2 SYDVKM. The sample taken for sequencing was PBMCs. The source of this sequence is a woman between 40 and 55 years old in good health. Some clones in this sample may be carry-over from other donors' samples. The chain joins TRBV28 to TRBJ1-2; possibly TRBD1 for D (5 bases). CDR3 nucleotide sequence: TGTGCCAGCACACCGACAGCGTATGGCTACACCTTC. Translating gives CASTPTAYGYTF.